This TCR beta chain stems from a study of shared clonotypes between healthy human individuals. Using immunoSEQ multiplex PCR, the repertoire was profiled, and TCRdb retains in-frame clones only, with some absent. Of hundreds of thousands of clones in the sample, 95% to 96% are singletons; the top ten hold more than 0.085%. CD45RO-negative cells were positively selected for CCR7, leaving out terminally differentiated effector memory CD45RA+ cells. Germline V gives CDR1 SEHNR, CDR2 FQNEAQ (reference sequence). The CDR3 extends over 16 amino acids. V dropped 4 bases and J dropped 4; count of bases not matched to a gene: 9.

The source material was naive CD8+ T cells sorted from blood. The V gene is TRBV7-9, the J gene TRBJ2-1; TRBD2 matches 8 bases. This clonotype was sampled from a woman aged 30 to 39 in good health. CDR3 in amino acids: CASSSPGGRGYNEQFF. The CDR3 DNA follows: TGTGCCAGCAGCTCCCCGGGGGGGCGGGGGTACAATGAGCAGTTCTTC.